Shown below are 8 T cell receptor beta chains from a single sample sequenced in a study of cytomegalovirus exposure and HLA in healthy donors. Only in-frame clones appear in the TCRdb table, and some are missing; sequencing was by immunoSEQ multiplex PCR. The sample lists about 110,000 clones, approximately 91% seen once, with roughly 2.2% in the top ten. Material for sequencing was PBMCs. The receptors derive from a woman younger than 30 in good health and CMV-seronegative.

The V and J genes are TRBV27 and TRBJ2-1; no definite D call. V shed 3 bases and J shed 14 bases, with 17 bases lying between them. The germline gives CDR1 MNHEY, CDR2 SMNVEV (reference sequence). CDR3 size: 13 residues. DNA for the CDR3: TGTGCCAGCAGTTTGGGCCATGGCCCTTGGGAGTTCTTC. Translated, it gives CASSLGHGPWEFF.

CDR3 sequence (DNA): TGTGCCACCAGCAGAGTACTAGGAGGGGCAGAGACCCAGTACTTC. Translation: CATSRVLGGAETQYF. The V call is TRBV15, the J call TRBJ2-5; maybe TRBD2 (6 bases). The CDR3 runs 15 residues. V lost 1 base and J lost 4, with 13 bases in between. The germline V gene has CDR1 LNHNV and CDR2 YYDKDF (reference sequence).

J is TRBJ1-1 and V is TRBV5-1, with D possibly matching TRBD1 (6 bases). This CDR3 contains 12 residues. Germline values: CDR1 SGHRS, CDR2 YFSETQ. Trimming shortened V by 0 bases and J by 10 bases, and 10 bases separated the two germline ends. The DNA for the CDR3 is TGCGCCAGCAGCTTGGTGGGGGCTGGAGCTTTCTTT. Translation gives CASSLVGAGAFF.

The rearrangement joins TRBV30 to TRBJ2-6, with TRBD1 as a possible D gene (5 bases). Trimming cost V 5 bases and J 4 bases, with 12 bases left between them. From germline, CDR1 is GTSNPN and CDR2 SVGIG (reference sequence). The CDR3 consists of 14 residues. The CDR3 sequence is CAWGSGIGANVLTF. In DNA form, the CDR3 reads TGTGCCTGGGGGTCAGGGATAGGGGCCAACGTCCTGACTTTC.

The V call is TRBV5-4, the J call TRBJ2-3; 7 bases align to TRBD1. The CDR3 is 15 residues long. J gave up 7 bases and V 4 bases, and 12 bases lay outside the gene matches. From germline, CDR1 is SGHNT and CDR2 YYREEE (reference sequence). CDR3 bases: TGTGCCAGCAGCCCAAGGGAACAGGGGATGAATACGCAGTATTTT. Its protein is CASSPREQGMNTQYF.

The J gene is TRBJ1-4, the V gene TRBV5-1, with D perhaps TRBD1 (5 bases). Looked up from germline, CDR1 is SGHRS and CDR2 is YFSETQ. This CDR3 region has 15 residues. V lost 2 bases and J lost 6, with 14 bases in between. The CDR3 is CASSFERGGDEKLFF. In DNA, the CDR3 is TGCGCCAGCAGCTTTGAGAGGGGCGGGGATGAAAAACTGTTTTTT.

The chain uses TRBV30 and TRBJ1-4, with TRBD1 matching 8 bases. The CDR3 is made up of 15 amino acids. Looked up from germline, CDR1 is GTSNPN and CDR2 is SVGIG (reference sequence). The J segment lost 4 bases and the V segment lost 0 bases, leaving 4 bases of the junction unmatched. CDR3 bases: TGTGCCTGGAGTGTACCCGGACAGGGTAATGAAAAACTGTTTTTT. Its translation: CAWSVPGQGNEKLFF. Complete variable domain (other parts from reference TRBV30 and TRBJ1-4): SQTIHQWPATLVQPVGSPLSLECTVEGTSNPNLYWYRQAAGRGLQLLFYSVGIGQISSEVPQNLSASRPQDRQFILSSKKLLLSDSGFYLCAWSVPGQGNEKLFFGSGTQLSVL.

In this sample, this clone turned up many times. The chain has TRBV15 and TRBJ2-1; TRBD2 matches 12 bases. CDR3 length: 15 residues. Germline assignment: CDR1 LNHNV and CDR2 YYDKDF (reference sequence). Losses at the gene ends were 4 bases for V and 7 bases for J; bases not matched to a gene: 5. CDR3: CATSTRTSGINEQFF. CDR3 nucleotides: TGTGCCACCAGCACACGGACTAGCGGGATAAATGAGCAGTTCTTC.